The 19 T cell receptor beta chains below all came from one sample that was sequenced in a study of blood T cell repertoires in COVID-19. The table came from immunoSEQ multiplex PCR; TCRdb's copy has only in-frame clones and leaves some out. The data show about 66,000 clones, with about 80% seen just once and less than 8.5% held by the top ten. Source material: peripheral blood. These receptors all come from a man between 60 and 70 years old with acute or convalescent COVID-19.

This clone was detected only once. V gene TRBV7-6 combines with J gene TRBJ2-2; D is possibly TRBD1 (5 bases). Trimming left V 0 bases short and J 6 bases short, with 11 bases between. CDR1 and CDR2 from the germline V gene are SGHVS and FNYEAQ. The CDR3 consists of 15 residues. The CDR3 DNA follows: TGTGCCAGCAGCTTAGCAGGGGCCGGAGCCGGGGAGCTGTTTTTT. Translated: CASSLAGAGAGELFF.

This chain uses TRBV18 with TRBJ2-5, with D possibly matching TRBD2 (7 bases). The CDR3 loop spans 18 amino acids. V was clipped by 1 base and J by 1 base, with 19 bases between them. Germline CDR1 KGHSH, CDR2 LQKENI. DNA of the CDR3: TGTGCCAGCTCACCACGGTCGTCGGGGGGCAGAGGCCAAGAGACCCAGTACTTC. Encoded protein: CASSPRSSGGRGQETQYF.

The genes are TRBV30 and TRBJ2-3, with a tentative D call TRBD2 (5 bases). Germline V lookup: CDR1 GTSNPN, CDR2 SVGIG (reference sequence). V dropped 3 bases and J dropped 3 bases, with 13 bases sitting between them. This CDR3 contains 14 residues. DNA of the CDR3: TGTGCCTGGAGCCCCAAACTAGTGACAGATACGCAGTATTTT. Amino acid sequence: CAWSPKLVTDTQYF.

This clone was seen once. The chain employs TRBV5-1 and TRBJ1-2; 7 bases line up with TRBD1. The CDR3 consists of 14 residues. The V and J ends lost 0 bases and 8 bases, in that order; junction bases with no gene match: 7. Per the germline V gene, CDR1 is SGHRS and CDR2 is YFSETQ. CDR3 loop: CASSLDQGVSGYTF. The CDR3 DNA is TGCGCCAGCAGCTTGGATCAGGGGGTCTCCGGCTACACCTTC.

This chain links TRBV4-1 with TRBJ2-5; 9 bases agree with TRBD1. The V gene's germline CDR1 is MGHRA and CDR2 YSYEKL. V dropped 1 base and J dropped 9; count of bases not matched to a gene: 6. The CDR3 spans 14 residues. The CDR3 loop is CASSQAGTGLSQYF. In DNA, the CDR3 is TGCGCCAGCAGCCAAGCCGGGACAGGGCTGTCCCAGTACTTC.

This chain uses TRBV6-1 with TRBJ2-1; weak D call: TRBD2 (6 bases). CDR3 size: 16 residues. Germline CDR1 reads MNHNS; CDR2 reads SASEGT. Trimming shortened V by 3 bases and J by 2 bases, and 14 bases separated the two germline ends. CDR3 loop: CASSEFAGPTYNEQFF. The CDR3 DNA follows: TGTGCCAGCAGTGAGTTCGCGGGGCCGACCTACAATGAGCAGTTCTTC.

DNA for the CDR3: TGCGCCAGCAGCTCGGACGGGGGCTACGAGCAGTACTTC. Translated, it gives CASSSDGGYEQYF. The chain couples TRBV5-1 to TRBJ2-7; tentative D call: TRBD2 (6 bases). This CDR3 has 13 amino acids. V shed 3 bases and J shed 3 bases, with 10 bases lying between them. The V gene's germline CDR1 is SGHRS and CDR2 YFSETQ.

CDR3 in amino acids: CASSVVAAWDTIYF. The CDR3 DNA reads TGTGCCAGCAGCGTAGTGGCAGCGTGGGACACCATATATTTT. The chain links TRBV9 to TRBJ1-3, with D unresolved. Germline lookup yields CDR1 SGDLS and CDR2 YYNGEE. Deletions cut 0 bases from V and 8 bases from J, with 12 bases between. The CDR3 is made up of 14 amino acids. The full variable domain, rest sourced from reference TRBV9 and TRBJ1-3, is DSGVTQTPKHLITATGQRVTLRCSPRSGDLSVYWYQQSLDQGLQFLIQYYNGEERAKGNILERFSAQQFPDLHSELNLSSLELGDSALYFCASSVVAAWDTIYFGEGSWLTVV.

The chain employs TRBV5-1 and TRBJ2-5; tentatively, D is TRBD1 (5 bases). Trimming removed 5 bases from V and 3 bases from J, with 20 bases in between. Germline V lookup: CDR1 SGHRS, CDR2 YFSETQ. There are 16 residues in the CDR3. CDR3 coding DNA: TGCGCCAGCAGTCCCTCCATGCCCCTAGGGGAAGAGACCCAGTACTTC. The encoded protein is CASSPSMPLGEETQYF.

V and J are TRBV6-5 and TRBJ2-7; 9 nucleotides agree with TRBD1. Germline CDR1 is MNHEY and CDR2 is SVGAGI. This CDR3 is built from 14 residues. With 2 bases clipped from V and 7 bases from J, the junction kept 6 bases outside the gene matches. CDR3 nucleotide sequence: TGTGCCAGCAGTTACAGGGACAGGGTAGGAGAGCAGTACTTC. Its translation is CASSYRDRVGEQYF.

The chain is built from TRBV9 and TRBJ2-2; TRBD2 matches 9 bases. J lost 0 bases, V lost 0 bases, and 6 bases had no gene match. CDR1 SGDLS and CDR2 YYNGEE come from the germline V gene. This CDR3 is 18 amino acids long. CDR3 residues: CASSVASGNIANTGELFF. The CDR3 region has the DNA TGTGCCAGCAGCGTAGCTAGCGGGAACATCGCGAACACCGGGGAGCTGTTTTTT.

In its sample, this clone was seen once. The CDR3 region is CASSPGPQGHEQYF. The CDR3 bases are TGTGCCAGCAGTCCCGGGCCCCAGGGCCACGAGCAGTACTTC. The chain links TRBV6-5 to TRBJ2-7, with D perhaps TRBD1 (5 bases). The ends were cut back, 5 bases at V and 5 bases at J, with 16 bases in the middle. This CDR3 has 14 residues. The germline CDR1 and CDR2 sequences are MNHEY and SVGAGI.

Written as DNA, the CDR3 is TGTGCCAGCTCCGAAAGTTTAGGACAGCTATATGGCTACACCTTC. This sequence encodes CASSESLGQLYGYTF. The chain has TRBV18 and TRBJ1-2, with D perhaps matching TRBD1 (6 bases). The V gene's germline CDR1 is KGHSH and CDR2 LQKENI. The CDR3 totals 15 residues. V was shortened by 6 bases and J by 5 bases, with 19 bases between the two germline ends.

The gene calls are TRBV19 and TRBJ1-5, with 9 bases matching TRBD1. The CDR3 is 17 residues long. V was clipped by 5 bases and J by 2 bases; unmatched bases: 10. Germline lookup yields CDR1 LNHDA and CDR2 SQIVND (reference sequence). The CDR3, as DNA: TGTGCCAGTAGTCGTCCCGGGACAGGGAATGGCAATCAGCCCCAGCATTTT. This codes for CASSRPGTGNGNQPQHF.

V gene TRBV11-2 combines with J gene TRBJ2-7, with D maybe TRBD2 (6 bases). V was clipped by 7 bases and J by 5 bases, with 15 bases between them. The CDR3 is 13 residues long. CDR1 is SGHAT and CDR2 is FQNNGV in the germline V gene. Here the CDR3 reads CASKPGGIHEQYF. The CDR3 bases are TGTGCCAGCAAACCTGGAGGGATTCACGAGCAGTACTTC.

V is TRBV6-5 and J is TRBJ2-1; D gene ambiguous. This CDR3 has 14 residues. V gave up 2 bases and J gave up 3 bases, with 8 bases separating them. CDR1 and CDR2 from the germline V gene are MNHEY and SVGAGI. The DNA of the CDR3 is TGTGCCAGCAGTTACGAGAACAGCTACAATGAGCAGTTCTTC. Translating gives CASSYENSYNEQFF.

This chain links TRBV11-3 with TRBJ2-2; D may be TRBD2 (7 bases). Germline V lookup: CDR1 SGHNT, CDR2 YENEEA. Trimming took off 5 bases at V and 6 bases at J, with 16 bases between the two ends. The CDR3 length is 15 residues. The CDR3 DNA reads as TGTGCCAGCAGCCGGGGGGCTGTTGGGGCCGGGGAGCTGTTTTTT. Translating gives CASSRGAVGAGELFF.

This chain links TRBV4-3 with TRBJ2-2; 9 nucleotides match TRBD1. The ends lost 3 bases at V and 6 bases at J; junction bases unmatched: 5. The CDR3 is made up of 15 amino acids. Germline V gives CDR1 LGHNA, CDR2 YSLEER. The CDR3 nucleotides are TGCGCCAGCAGCCAGAGAACAGGGGGCCCCGGGGAGCTGTTTTTT. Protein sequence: CASSQRTGGPGELFF.

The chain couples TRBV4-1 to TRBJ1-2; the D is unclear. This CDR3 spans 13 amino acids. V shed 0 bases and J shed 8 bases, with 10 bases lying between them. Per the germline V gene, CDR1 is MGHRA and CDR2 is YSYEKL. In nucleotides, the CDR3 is TGCGCCAGCAGCCAAGAGCCCGGGTTCGGCTACACCTTC. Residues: CASSQEPGFGYTF.